This T cell receptor beta chain was retrieved from a study of blood T cell repertoires in COVID-19. In the authors' methods: By means of reference gene primer amplification, nucleated cell counts were estimated. Only in-frame clones appear in the TCRdb table, and some are missing; sequencing was by immunoSEQ multiplex PCR. V and J calls plus clone size are reproduced from that table; the DNA served to infer D and trimming. This table has roughly 40,000 clones, roughly 86% appearing once. Trimming shortened V by 5 bases and J by 8 bases, and 24 bases separated the two germline ends. Looked up from germline, CDR1 is SGHVS and CDR2 is FQNEAQ. CDR3 length: 16 amino acids.

V gene TRBV7-8 combines with J gene TRBJ1-2, with D possibly TRBD1 on 6 matching bases. The TCR comes from a man between 50 and 59 years old in a cohort sampled during active COVID-19. Sequenced input: peripheral blood. In DNA, the CDR3 is TGTGCCAGCAGCCGAGACCCAGACAGGTTCACGGGAGGCTACACCTTC. It translates to CASSRDPDRFTGGYTF.